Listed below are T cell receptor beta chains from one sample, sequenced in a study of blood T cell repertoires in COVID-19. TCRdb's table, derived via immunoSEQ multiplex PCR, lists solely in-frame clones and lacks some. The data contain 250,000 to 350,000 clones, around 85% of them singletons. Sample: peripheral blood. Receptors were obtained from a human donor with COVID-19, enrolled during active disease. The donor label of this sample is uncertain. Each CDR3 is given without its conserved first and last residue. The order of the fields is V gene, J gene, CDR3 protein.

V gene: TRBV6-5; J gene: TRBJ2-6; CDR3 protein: ASSRRGSGANVLT
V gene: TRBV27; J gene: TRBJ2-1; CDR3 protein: ASSVTTGSDEQF
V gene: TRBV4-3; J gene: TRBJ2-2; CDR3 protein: ASSHGGQGGAGELF
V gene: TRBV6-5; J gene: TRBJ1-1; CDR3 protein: ASLVAENTEAF
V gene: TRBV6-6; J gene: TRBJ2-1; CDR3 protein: ASRGLAGGNEQF
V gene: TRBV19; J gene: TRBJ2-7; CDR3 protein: ASSINLADPYEQY
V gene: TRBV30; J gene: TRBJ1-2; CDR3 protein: AWRVGLQDGYT
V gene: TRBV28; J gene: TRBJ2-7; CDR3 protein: ASSPTDLPGVYEQY
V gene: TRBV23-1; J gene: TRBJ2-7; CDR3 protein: ASSQSRASGISYEQY
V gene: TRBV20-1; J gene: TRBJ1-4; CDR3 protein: SAFGTGQVF
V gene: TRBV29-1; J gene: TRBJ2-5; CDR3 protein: SVPGPGRETQY
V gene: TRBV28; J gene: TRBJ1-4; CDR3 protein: ASSLSSGFATNEKLF
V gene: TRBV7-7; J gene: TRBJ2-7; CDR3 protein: ASSPGLAGGSHEQY
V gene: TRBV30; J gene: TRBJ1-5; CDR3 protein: AWSSGGQPQH
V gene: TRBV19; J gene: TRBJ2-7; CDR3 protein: ASSAGPSYEQY
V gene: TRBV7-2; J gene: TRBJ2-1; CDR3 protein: ASTTYLSDGDNEQF
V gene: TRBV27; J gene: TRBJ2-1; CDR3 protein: ASSGRTASYNEQF
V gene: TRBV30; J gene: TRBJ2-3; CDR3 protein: AWSRTLGAGAAFTDTQY
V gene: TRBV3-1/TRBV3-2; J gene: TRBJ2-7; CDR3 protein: ASSQVGRGYEQY
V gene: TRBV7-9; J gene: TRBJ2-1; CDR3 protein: ASSLIAGGRTSNEQF
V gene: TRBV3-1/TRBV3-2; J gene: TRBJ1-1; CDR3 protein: ASSLLGGEAF
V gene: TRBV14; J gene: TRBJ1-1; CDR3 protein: ASSQVRGNTEAF
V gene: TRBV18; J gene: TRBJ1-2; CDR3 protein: ASSPRPGGGYT
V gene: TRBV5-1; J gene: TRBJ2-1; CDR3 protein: ASTRQSGSFVEQF
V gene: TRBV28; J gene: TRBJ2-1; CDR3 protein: ASSLLAESYNEQF
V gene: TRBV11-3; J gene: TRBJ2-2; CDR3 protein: ASSPRGALTGELF
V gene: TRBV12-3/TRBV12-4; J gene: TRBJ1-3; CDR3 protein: ASSLGQHNTIY
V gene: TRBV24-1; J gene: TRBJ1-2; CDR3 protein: ATWGRVGPLANYGYT
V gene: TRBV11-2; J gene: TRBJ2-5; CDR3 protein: ASSLEIDRVGQETQY
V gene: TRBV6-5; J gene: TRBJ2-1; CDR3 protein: ASSYRREGLYEQF
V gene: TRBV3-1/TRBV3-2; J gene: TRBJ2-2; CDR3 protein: ASSQAGTGTGELF
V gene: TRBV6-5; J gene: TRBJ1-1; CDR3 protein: ASRRAPSEAF
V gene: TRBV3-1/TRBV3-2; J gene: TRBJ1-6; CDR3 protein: ASSQTSAYNSPLH
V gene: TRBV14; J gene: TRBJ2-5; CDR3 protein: ASSQVMAVQETQY
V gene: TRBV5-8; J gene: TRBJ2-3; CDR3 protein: ASNRDRDRADTQY
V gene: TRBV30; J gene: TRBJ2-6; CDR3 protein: AWSVDLRDSGANVLT
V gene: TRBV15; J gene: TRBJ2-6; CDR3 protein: ATRASGANVLT
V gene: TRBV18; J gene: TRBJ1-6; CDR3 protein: ASSSRTATPYNSPLH
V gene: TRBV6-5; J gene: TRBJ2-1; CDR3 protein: ATGTEFRDEQF
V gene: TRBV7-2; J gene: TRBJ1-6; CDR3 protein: ASSATGVNGNSPLH
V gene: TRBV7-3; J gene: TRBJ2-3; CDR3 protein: ASSRMGATDTQY
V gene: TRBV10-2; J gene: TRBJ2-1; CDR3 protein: ASSEWREPHEQF
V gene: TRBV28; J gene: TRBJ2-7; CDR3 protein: ASSKPRGVVYEQY
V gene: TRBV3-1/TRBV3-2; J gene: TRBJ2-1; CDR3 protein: ASSRPERGSYNEQF
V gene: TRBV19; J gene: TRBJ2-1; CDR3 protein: ASSIDRYNEQF
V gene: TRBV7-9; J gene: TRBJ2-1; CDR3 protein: ASSSPGGGLIEQF
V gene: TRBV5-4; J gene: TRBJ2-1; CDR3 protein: ASSPQLAASYNEQF
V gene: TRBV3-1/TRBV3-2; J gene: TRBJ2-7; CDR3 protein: ASSPTGTYEQY
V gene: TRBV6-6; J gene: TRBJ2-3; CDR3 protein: ASSYSGSTDTQY
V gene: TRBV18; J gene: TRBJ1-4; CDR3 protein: ASSPGTGENNEKLF
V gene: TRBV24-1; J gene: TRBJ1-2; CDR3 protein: ATSDWTGPTFPSNYGYT
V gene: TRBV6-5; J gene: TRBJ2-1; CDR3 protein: ASSWEKGDDEQF
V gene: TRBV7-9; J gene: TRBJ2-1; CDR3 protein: ASSLAGTGGNEQF
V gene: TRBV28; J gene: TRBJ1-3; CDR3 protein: ASSLLRTANTIY